This TCR beta chain was obtained from a study of CD8 T cells in Susac syndrome. Notes on the study in general: A relatively small number of individuals underwent TCR sequencing and HLA analysis.

Treatment-naive patients with stable or active relapsing-remitting disease were the multiple sclerosis controls. Isolation of CD8+ and CD4+ T cells was performed negatively, whereas enrichment of TEMRA cells was done by FACS. Worth noting for this clonotype: What it recognizes is unknown.

The authors reverse transcribed 0.5 to 1 ug RNA with random hexamers. Amplification of TCR beta CDR3 was carried out by immunoSEQ multiplex PCR, which covered 54 Vbeta and 13 Jbeta segments. TCRdb reprocessed the immunoSEQ multiplex PCR reads with MiXCR, giving one entry per CDR3 protein. Of some 140,000 distinct CDR3 sequences listed, around 85% are singletons. Per the germline V gene, CDR1 is SGHAT and CDR2 is FQNNGV. This CDR3 comprises 15 residues. Trimming shortened V by 2 bases and J by 2 bases, and 11 bases separated the two germline ends. What was sequenced was CD8+ T cells from PBMCs. The sequence came from a human donor with multiple sclerosis. This chain links TRBV11-2 with TRBJ2-3; no clear D. As DNA, the CDR3 is TGTGCCAGCAGCTTATATCCTGCCATCACAGATACGCAGTATTTT. It codes for CASSLYPAITDTQYF.